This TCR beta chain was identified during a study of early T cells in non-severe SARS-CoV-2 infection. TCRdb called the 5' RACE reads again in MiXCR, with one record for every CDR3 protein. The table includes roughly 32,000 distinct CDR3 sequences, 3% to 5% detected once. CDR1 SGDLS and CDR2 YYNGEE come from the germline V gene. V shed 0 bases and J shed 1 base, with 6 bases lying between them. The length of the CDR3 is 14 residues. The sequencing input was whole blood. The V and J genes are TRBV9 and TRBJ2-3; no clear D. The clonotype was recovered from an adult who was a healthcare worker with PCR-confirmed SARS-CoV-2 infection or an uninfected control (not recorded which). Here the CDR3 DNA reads TGTGCCAGCAGCGTAGTAGGAGGCACAGATACGCAGTATTTT. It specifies CASSVVGGTDTQYF.